This passage covers 5 T cell receptor beta chains from one sample sequenced in a study of blood T cells in healthy people across ages. Together with a sample-barcoded 5' primer, a J-beta primer mix was included in a second PCR lasting about 7 to 11 cycles. Using its own MiXCR run on the 5' RACE reads, TCRdb lists one record per CDR3 protein. The profile shows 850,000 or so distinct CDR3 sequences, 25% to 30% of them singletons. Sequencing input: blood. The receptors stem from a woman of 80 years or more in good health.

Ten or more counts support this clonotype. The chain uses TRBV6-2 or TRBV6-3 and TRBJ2-1; 9 bases match TRBD1. Trimming took 5 bases from V and 5 from J; bases not matched to a gene: 10. Germline lookup yields CDR1 MNHEY and CDR2 SVGEGT. This CDR3 spans 16 amino acids. The CDR3 here is CASSKIGQGKNNEQFF. CDR3 bases: TGTGCCAGCAGTAAGATCGGACAGGGGAAAAACAATGAGCAGTTCTTC.

This clonotype was counted ten times or more. The V and J genes are TRBV7-2 and TRBJ2-3, with 8 bases that match TRBD2. The CDR3 runs to 14 residues. The germline V gene encodes CDR1 SGHTA and CDR2 FQGNSA. Trimming cost V 6 bases and J 4 bases; bases outside gene matches: 6. In DNA form, the CDR3 reads TGTGCCAGCAGTAACGGGGGGGCATCAGATACGCAGTATTTT. Its protein product is CASSNGGASDTQYF. The complete variable domain, with remaining parts taken from reference TRBV7-2 and TRBJ2-3, reads GAGVSQSPSNKVTEKGKDVELRCDPISGHTALYWYRQSLGQGLEFLIYFQGNSAPDKSGLPSDRFSAERTGGSVSTLTIQRTQQEDSAVYLCASSNGGASDTQYFGPGTRLTVL.

This clonotype has ten or more counts. The chain carries TRBV28 and TRBJ2-5; 9 nucleotides agree with TRBD1. Germline V gene lookup returns CDR1 MDHEN and CDR2 SYDVKM. The CDR3 contains 15 residues. J gave up 3 bases and V 1 base, and 3 bases lay outside the gene matches. DNA for the CDR3: TGTGCCAGCAGTTTATCGGGACAGGGAAAAGAGACCCAGTACTTC. Protein sequence: CASSLSGQGKETQYF. Based on the CDR3 plus reference TRBV28 and TRBJ2-5, the full variable domain is DVKVTQSSRYLVKRTGEKVFLECVQDMDHENMFWYRQDPGLGLRLIYFSYDVKMKEKGDIPEGYSVSREKKERFSLILESASTNQTSMYLCASSLSGQGKETQYFGPGTRLLVL.

The sample holds many counts of this clonotype. This rearrangement joins TRBV7-2 to TRBJ2-3, with 14 bases that match TRBD2. The junction had 7 bases not matched to a gene; V was cut back by 5 bases and J by 6 bases. This CDR3 is built from 16 residues. CDR1 SGHTA and CDR2 FQGNSA come from the germline V gene. This chain's CDR3 is CASSQRTSGGLDTQYF. The CDR3 coding sequence is TGTGCCAGCAGCCAACGGACTAGCGGGGGGTTGGATACGCAGTATTTT.

This chain connects TRBV11-2 to TRBJ1-2; 8 bases fit TRBD1. This CDR3 is built from 14 residues. The ends lost 5 bases at V and 5 bases at J; junction bases unmatched: 7. Germline V gives CDR1 SGHAT, CDR2 FQNNGV. CDR3 in amino acids: CASSVGQASYGYTF. CDR3 in DNA: TGTGCCAGCAGCGTGGGACAGGCCTCATATGGCTACACCTTC.